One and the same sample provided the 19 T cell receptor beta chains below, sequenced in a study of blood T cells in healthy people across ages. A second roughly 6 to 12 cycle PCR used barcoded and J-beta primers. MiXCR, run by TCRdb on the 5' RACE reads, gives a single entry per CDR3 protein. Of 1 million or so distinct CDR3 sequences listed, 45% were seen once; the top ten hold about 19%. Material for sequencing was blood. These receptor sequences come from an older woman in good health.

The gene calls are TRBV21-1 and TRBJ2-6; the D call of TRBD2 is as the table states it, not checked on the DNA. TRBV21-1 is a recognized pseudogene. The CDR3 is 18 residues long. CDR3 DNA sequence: TGTGCCAGCAGCAAGCCGGACGGGCCCTACTCTGGGGCCAACGTCCTGACTTTC. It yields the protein CASSKPDGPYSGANVLTF.

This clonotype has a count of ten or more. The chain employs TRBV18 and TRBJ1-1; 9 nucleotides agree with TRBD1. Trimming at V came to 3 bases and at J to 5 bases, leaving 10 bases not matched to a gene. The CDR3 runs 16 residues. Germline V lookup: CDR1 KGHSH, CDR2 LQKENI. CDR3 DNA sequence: TGTGCCAGCTCACCGACCGTAGGACAGGGGCTGACTGAAGCTTTCTTT. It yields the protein CASSPTVGQGLTEAFF.

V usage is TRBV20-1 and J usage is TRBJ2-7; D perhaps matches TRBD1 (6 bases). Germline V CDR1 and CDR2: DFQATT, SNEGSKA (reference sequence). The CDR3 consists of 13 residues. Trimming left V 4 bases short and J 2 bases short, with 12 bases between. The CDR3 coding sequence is TGCAGTGCTAACGGACAGAACCCCTACGAGCAGTACTTC. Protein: CSANGQNPYEQYF.

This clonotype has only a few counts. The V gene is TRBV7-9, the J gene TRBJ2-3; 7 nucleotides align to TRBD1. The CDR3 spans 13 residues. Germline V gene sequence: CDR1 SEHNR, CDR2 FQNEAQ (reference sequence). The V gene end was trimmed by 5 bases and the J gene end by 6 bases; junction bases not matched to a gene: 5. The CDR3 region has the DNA TGTGCCAGCAGCCTAGGGACAGAGGATACGCAGTATTTT. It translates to CASSLGTEDTQYF.

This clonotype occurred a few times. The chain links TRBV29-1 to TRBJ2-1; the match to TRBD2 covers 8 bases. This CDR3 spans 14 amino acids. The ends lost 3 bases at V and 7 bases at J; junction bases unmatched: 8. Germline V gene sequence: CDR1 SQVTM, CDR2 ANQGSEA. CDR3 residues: CSVDREGLLNEQFF. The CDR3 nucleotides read TGCAGCGTTGATCGGGAGGGGCTTTTGAATGAGCAGTTCTTC.

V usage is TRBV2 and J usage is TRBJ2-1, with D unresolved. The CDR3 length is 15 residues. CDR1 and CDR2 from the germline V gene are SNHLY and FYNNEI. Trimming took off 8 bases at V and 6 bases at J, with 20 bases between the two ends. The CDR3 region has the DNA TGTGCCAGCGGGTTGGATGGCCATGTCGGCAATGAGCAGTTCTTC. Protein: CASGLDGHVGNEQFF.

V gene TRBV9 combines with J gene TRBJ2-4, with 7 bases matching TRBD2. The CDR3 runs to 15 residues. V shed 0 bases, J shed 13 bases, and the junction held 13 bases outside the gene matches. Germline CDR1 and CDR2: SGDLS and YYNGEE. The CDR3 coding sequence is TGTGCCAGCAGCGTAGATAGCGGGCGCTTGCGGGAGCAGTACTTC. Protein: CASSVDSGRLREQYF. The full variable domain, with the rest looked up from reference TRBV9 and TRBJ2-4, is DSGVTQTPKHLITATGQRVTLRCSPRSGDLSVYWYQQSLDQGLQFLIQYYNGEERAKGNILERFSAQQFPDLHSELNLSSLELGDSALYFCASSVDSGRLREQYFGAGTRLSVL.

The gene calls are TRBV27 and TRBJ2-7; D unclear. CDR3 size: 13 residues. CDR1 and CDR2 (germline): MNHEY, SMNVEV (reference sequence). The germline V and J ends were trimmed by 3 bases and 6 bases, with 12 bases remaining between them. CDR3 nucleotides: TGTGCCAGCAGTTTTCGGAACCCCCTCGAGCAGTACTTC. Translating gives CASSFRNPLEQYF.

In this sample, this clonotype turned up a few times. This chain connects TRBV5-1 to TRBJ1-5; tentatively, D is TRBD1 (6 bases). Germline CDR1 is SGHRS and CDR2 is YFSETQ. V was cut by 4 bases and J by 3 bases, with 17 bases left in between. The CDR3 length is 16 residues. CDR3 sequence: CASSPFGGSNNQPQHF. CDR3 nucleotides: TGCGCCAGCAGCCCCTTTGGGGGCAGCAACAATCAGCCCCAGCATTTT.

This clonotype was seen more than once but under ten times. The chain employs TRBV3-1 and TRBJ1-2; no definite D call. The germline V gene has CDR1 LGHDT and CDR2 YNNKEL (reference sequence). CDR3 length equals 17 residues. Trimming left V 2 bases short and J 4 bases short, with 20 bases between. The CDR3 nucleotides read TGTGCCAGCAGCCAAAGCGGGCGCAAGGCTGGTAGCTATGGCTACACCTTC. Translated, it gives CASSQSGRKAGSYGYTF.

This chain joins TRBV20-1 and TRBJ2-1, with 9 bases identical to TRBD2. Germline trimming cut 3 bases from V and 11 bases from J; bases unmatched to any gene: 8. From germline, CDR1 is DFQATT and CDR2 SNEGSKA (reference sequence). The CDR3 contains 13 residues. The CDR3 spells CSARLAGLNKQFF. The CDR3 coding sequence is TGCAGTGCTAGGCTAGCGGGATTAAATAAGCAGTTCTTC.

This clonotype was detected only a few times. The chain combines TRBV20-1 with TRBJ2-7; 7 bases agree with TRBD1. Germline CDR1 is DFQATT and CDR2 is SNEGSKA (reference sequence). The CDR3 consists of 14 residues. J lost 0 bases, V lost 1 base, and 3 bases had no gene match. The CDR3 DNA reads TGCAGTGCTAGAGTCAGACAGGGCTCCTACGAGCAGTACTTC. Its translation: CSARVRQGSYEQYF.

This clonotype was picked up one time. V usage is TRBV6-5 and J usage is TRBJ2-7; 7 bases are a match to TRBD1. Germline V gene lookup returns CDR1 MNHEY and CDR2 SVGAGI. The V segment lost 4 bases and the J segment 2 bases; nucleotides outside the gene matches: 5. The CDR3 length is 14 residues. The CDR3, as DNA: TGTGCCAGCAGTTGGTCGACAGGGCCCTACGAGCAGTACTTC. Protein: CASSWSTGPYEQYF.

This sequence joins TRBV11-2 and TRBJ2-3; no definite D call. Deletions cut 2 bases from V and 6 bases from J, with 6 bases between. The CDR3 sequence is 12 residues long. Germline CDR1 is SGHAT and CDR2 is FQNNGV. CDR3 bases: TGTGCCAGCAGCTTAAATATCGATACGCAGTATTTT. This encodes CASSLNIDTQYF.

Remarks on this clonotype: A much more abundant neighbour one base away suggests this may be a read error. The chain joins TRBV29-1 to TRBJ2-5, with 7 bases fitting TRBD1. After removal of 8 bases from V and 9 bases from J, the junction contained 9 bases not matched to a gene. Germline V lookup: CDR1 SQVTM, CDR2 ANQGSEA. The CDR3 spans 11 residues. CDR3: CSLGGSLAQYF. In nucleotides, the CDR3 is TGCAGCCTAGGGGGCAGTCTGGCCCAGTACTTC.

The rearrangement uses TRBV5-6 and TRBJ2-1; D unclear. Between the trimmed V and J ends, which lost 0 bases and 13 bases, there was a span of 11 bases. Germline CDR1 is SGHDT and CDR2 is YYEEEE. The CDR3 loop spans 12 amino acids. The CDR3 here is CASSLDVTDQFF. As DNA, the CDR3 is TGTGCCAGCAGCTTGGACGTAACTGACCAGTTCTTC.

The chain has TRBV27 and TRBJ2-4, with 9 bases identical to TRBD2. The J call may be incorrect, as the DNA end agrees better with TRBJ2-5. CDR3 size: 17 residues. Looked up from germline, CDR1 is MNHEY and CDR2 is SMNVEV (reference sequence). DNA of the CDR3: TGTGCCAGCAGTCCTCTAGCGGGGCAAAGAGGGCAAGAGACCCAGTACTTC. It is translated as CASSPLAGQRGQETQYF.

CDR3 protein: CASSALDNSPLHF. In DNA, the CDR3 is TGTGCCAGCAGTGCCCTCGATAATTCACCCCTCCACTTT. The chain uses TRBV12-3 or TRBV12-4 and TRBJ1-6; no clear D gene. Between the trimmed V and J ends, which lost 5 bases and 5 bases, there was a span of 7 bases. The CDR3 is made up of 13 amino acids.

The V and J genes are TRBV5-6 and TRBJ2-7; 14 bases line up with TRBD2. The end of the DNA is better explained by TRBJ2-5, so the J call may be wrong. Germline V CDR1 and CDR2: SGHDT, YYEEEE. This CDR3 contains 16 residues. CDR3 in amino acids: CASRHGTSGSIGTQYF. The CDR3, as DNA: TGTGCCAGCAGACACGGGACTAGCGGGAGTATCGGGACCCAGTACTTC.